One sample yielded the 23 T cell receptor beta chains listed below, sequenced in a study of T cells in Graves' hyperthyroidism and ophthalmopathy. RNA transcripts were the template for amplifying TCR beta CDR3 regions. Using the HTBI primer set, a first-round RT-PCR was run on the TCR CDR3. MiXCR, run by TCRdb on the multiplex PCR reads, gives a single entry per CDR3 protein. The sample has hundreds of thousands of distinct CDR3 sequences, under 15% seen once; the top ten hold 9.2%. Sequencing input: blood. These receptors were collected from a woman between 18 and 29 years old with Graves' hyperthyroidism.

With respect to this clonotype: This is likely a read error, given that the CDR3 carries no conserved phenylalanine or tryptophan at its end. The CDR3 loop reads CASSHGEGYTEAFL. The CDR3, as DNA: TGTGCCAGCAGCCACGGTGAGGGGTACACTGAAGCTTTCCTT. The J gene is TRBJ1-1, the V gene TRBV7-9; D perhaps matches TRBD1 (5 bases). In germline, CDR1 is SEHNR, CDR2 FQNEAQ (reference sequence). V lost 5 bases to trimming and J lost 3 bases, with 13 bases between them. The CDR3 is made up of 14 amino acids.

This clonotype turned up a few times. CDR3 loop: CASSTGLAGEVKGTGELFF. Written as DNA, the CDR3 is TGCGCCAGCAGCACCGGACTAGCGGGAGAAGTCAAGGGGACCGGGGAGCTGTTTTTT. This rearrangement joins TRBV5-1 to TRBJ2-2; 13 bases map to TRBD2. V dropped 4 bases and J dropped 5; count of bases not matched to a gene: 14. Germline values: CDR1 SGHRS, CDR2 YFSETQ. The CDR3 is 19 residues long.

This clonotype was found many times. The chain links TRBV7-9 to TRBJ2-1, with 7 bases identical to TRBD2. V shed 0 bases, J shed 1 base, and the junction held 6 bases outside the gene matches. Per germline, CDR1 SEHNR and CDR2 FQNEAQ (reference sequence). CDR3 size: 17 residues. The CDR3 here is CASSLAFASGSYNEQFF. The CDR3 DNA is TGTGCCAGCAGCTTAGCGTTTGCTAGCGGTTCCTACAATGAGCAGTTCTTC.

This clonotype occurred many times. The CDR3 DNA reads TGCGCCAGCAGAGCCGGGACAGGGATCGAAGATACGCAGTATTTT. This sequence encodes CASRAGTGIEDTQYF. The chain recombines TRBV10-2 with TRBJ2-3; 9 positions match TRBD1. Looked up from germline, CDR1 is WSHSY and CDR2 is SAAADI. The ends lost 6 bases at V and 5 bases at J; junction bases unmatched: 9. There are 15 residues in the CDR3.

This clonotype was detected many times. J is TRBJ2-4 and V is TRBV11-2, with D hard to call. Trimming cost V 5 bases and J 1 base, with 15 bases left between them. Germline-derived CDR1 and CDR2 are SGHAT and FQNNGV. The CDR3 totals 16 residues. The CDR3 nucleotides are TGTGCCAGCAGCCCGGCCGGCCTTCGGGCCAAAAACATTCAGTACTTC. This sequence encodes CASSPAGLRAKNIQYF.

This clonotype was counted at least ten times. This chain joins TRBV12-3 or TRBV12-4 and TRBJ2-1; D may be TRBD1 or TRBD2 (5 bases each). There are 15 residues in the CDR3. Trimming stripped 6 bases from V and 4 bases from J, with 16 bases between. For the CDR3, the DNA is TGTGCCAGCAGCCCTCGGGACGGAGTGTACAATGAGCAGTTCTTC. Protein: CASSPRDGVYNEQFF.

This clonotype was seen ten or more times. J is TRBJ2-1 and V is TRBV20-1; 9 positions match TRBD2. CDR3 length equals 17 residues. CDR1 is DFQATT and CDR2 is SNEGSKA in the germline V gene (reference sequence). V dropped 0 bases and J dropped 7; count of bases not matched to a gene: 13. In DNA form, the CDR3 reads TGCAGTGCTAGAGATCGAGCGGGAGGACTATGGGGTAATGAGCAGTTCTTC. Amino acids: CSARDRAGGLWGNEQFF.

In this sample, this clonotype turned up once. The chain has TRBV6-2 or TRBV6-3 and TRBJ2-3; D might be TRBD1 or TRBD2, each matching 5 bases. V lost 5 bases, J lost 14 bases, and 17 bases lay in between. Per the germline V gene, CDR1 is MNHEY and CDR2 is SVGEGT. The CDR3 totals 12 residues. CDR3 sequence reads: CASSLTPGQTYF. In DNA, the CDR3 is TGTGCCAGCAGTCTCACTCCGGGGCAGACGTATTTT.

This clonotype appeared a few times. The chain combines TRBV4-2 with TRBJ2-7; D perhaps matches TRBD2 (6 bases). The V end was cut by 1 base, the J end by 1 base, with 11 bases between. There are 15 residues in the CDR3. Germline V gene lookup returns CDR1 LGHNA and CDR2 YNFKEQ. CDR3 residues: CASSQASGGSYEQYF. The CDR3 DNA reads as TGTGCCAGCAGCCAAGCTAGTGGGGGGTCCTACGAGCAGTACTTC.

The chain links TRBV20-1 to TRBJ1-3; D gene uncertain. V gave up 6 bases and J gave up 0 bases, with 21 bases separating them. CDR3 length equals 17 residues. Germline CDR1 and CDR2: DFQATT and SNEGSKA (reference sequence). The DNA for the CDR3 is TGCAGTGCCACCCAACCCTCCGGACTGACCTCTGGAAACACCATATATTTT. Its protein is CSATQPSGLTSGNTIYF.

J is TRBJ1-4 and V is TRBV27, with 9 bases fitting TRBD1. The V gene's germline CDR1 is MNHEY and CDR2 SMNVEV (reference sequence). CDR3 length: 17 residues. The junction had 13 bases not matched to a gene; V was cut back by 9 bases and J by 2 bases. CDR3 coding DNA: TGTGCCAGGGACCCCAGGGACAGGGAGGTTACTAATGAAAAACTGTTTTTT. Translation gives CARDPRDREVTNEKLFF.

This clonotype was observed at least ten times. J is TRBJ1-3 and V is TRBV11-2; D unresolved. V was trimmed by 1 base and J by 2 bases, leaving 12 bases between them. The CDR3 extends over 16 amino acids. Germline lookup yields CDR1 SGHAT and CDR2 FQNNGV. Here the CDR3 DNA reads TGTGCCAGCAGCTTAGTATATCTGGGCACTGGAAACACCATATATTTT. It is translated as CASSLVYLGTGNTIYF. The complete variable domain, with remaining parts taken from reference TRBV11-2 and TRBJ1-3, reads EAGVAQSPRYKIIEKRQSVAFWCNPISGHATLYWYQQILGQGPKLLIQFQNNGVVDDSQLPKDRFSAERLKGVDSTLKIQPAKLEDSAVYLCASSLVYLGTGNTIYFGEGSWLTVV.

This sequence joins TRBV19 and TRBJ1-1; the D gene is possibly TRBD1 (5 bases). The V gene's germline CDR1 is LNHDA and CDR2 SQIVND (reference sequence). This CDR3 is built from 14 residues. V dropped 7 bases and J dropped 4 bases, with 16 bases sitting between them. CDR3 sequence: CASTPVGTGTEAFF. In nucleotides, the CDR3 is TGTGCCAGTACTCCCGTCGGGACTGGCACTGAAGCTTTCTTT.

This clonotype was counted at least ten times. The chain joins TRBV27 to TRBJ1-2, with 8 bases matching TRBD1. With V trimmed by 3 bases and J by 6 bases, 6 bases remained unmatched. Germline-derived CDR1 and CDR2 are MNHEY and SMNVEV (reference sequence). The CDR3 is 14 amino acids. CDR3 sequence reads: CASSFGQGAHGYTF. DNA for the CDR3: TGTGCCAGCAGTTTCGGGCAGGGGGCGCATGGCTACACCTTC.

This clonotype was detected many times. The chain links TRBV7-8 to TRBJ1-5; 8 bases are shared with TRBD1. The CDR3 extends over 19 amino acids. Germline CDR1 reads SGHVS; CDR2 reads FQNEAQ. J gave up 6 bases and V 5 bases, and 21 bases lay outside the gene matches. The CDR3 DNA reads as TGTGCCAGCAGCCCTCGGGGTTGGGACAGGCTTATTCTGGGTCAGCCCCAGCATTTT. This encodes CASSPRGWDRLILGQPQHF.

The sample holds a few counts of this clonotype. The chain couples TRBV6-6 to TRBJ1-1; the D is unclear. CDR1 and CDR2 (germline): MNHNY, SVGAGI (reference sequence). Trimming removed 2 bases from V and 3 bases from J, with 10 bases in between. This CDR3 contains 14 residues. This chain's CDR3 is CASSYEGADTEAFF. The CDR3 region has the DNA TGTGCCAGCAGTTACGAGGGCGCAGACACTGAAGCTTTCTTT.

This chain joins TRBV20-1 and TRBJ1-5, with TRBD1 as a possible D gene (6 bases). The CDR3 length is 14 residues. Germline values: CDR1 DFQATT, CDR2 SNEGSKA (reference sequence). V was clipped by 7 bases and J by 4 bases, with 17 bases between them. The DNA of the CDR3 is TGCAGTGTTGAACTCCTAGGACAGAATCAGCCCCAGCATTTT. Encoded protein: CSVELLGQNQPQHF.

Ten or more counts support this clonotype. V gene TRBV24-1 combines with J gene TRBJ2-3, with D possibly matching TRBD1 (6 bases). This CDR3 spans 14 amino acids. Trimming left V 2 bases short and J 4 bases short, with 9 bases between. From germline, CDR1 is KGHDR and CDR2 SFDVKD. The CDR3 loop is CATSDYKGADTQYF. The CDR3 coding sequence is TGTGCCACCAGTGATTACAAGGGGGCAGATACGCAGTATTTT.

This clonotype was recorded at least ten times. This chain links TRBV2 with TRBJ1-5; 9 bases are shared with TRBD1. The CDR3 consists of 13 residues. V was pared by 5 bases and J by 7 bases, with 3 bases of the junction left unmatched. CDR1 is SNHLY, CDR2 FYNNEI, per germline. Here the CDR3 DNA reads TGTGCCAGCAGTCAACAGGGGGCACAGCCCCAGCATTTT. Translated, it gives CASSQQGAQPQHF.

As to this clonotype: Mismatch with germline at one junction end may stem from a read error. The V gene is TRBV5-1, the J gene TRBJ2-2; D is undetermined. CDR1 is SGHRS, CDR2 YFSETQ, per germline. CDR3 length: 16 residues. Here the CDR3 DNA reads TGTGCCAGCAGCTTATTCGGAGCTCCGAACACCGGGGAGCTGTTTTTT. This sequence encodes CASSLFGAPNTGELFF.

This chain connects TRBV4-3 to TRBJ2-7, with D possibly matching TRBD2 (7 bases). Germline V gene sequence: CDR1 LGHNA, CDR2 YSLEER. V was shortened by 2 bases and J by 7 bases, with 18 bases between the two germline ends. The CDR3 is 15 residues long. CDR3 nucleotide sequence: TGCGCCAGCAGCCAATCGGGGGGCCTCGTAGAGGAGCAGTACTTC. This sequence encodes CASSQSGGLVEEQYF.

This clonotype was detected ten times or more. The chain is built from TRBV20-1 and TRBJ2-7, with 7 bases aligning to TRBD1. Losses at the gene ends were 0 bases for V and 2 bases for J; bases not matched to a gene: 10. The CDR3 contains 16 residues. CDR1 is DFQATT, CDR2 SNEGSKA, per germline (reference sequence). The CDR3 sequence is CSARDEIRDRAYEQYF. The DNA for the CDR3 is TGCAGTGCTAGAGACGAGATCCGGGACAGAGCCTACGAGCAGTACTTC.

This clonotype was seen at least ten times. The chain combines TRBV7-8 with TRBJ2-7; 10 bases map to TRBD2. Unmatched junction bases numbered 8, after V lost 6 bases and J lost 3 bases. This CDR3 comprises 15 residues. The germline gives CDR1 SGHVS, CDR2 FQNEAQ. The CDR3, as DNA: TGTGCCAGCAGGCCTAGCGGGGGTCCCTACTACGAGCAGTACTTC. Its protein is CASRPSGGPYYEQYF.